The rows below give T cell receptor beta chains drawn from one sample of a study of patients and donors after allogeneic stem cell transplantation. TCRdb passed the RT-PCR reads through MiXCR, listing each CDR3 protein once. Here the sample spans approximately 430,000 distinct CDR3 sequences, under 20% being singletons. Sequencing was performed on blood, either unsorted or a sorted T cell fraction (not recorded which). Receptors originate from a human donor who was either an allogeneic HSCT recipient or a stem cell or donor lymphocyte infusion donor (not recorded which). It is not recorded whose cells these are; they may come from a transplant donor. Each CDR3 is given without its conserved first and last residue. Expanded clones get a size class; other rows say once, few or many, or leave the size out.

size | length | V | CDR3
. | 14 | TRBV4-3 | ASSQGTGGSNQPQH
many | 9 | TRBV29-1 | SVAAASGVF
. | 15 | TRBV12-3/TRBV12-4 | ASTIDGGRADPGELF
few | 11 | TRBV29-1 | SVDGGAKETQY
few | 10 | TRBV6-1 | ASSRYLNGYT
. | 12 | TRBV7-7 | ASSLGRVTDTQY
. | 13 | TRBV14 | ASSQDIGRIHGYT
few | 13 | TRBV10-3 | AISGGAWGNQPQH
. | 11 | TRBV7-3 | ASSLLQEHEQY
few | 17 | TRBV4-1 | ASSKLGLAGGSSYNEQF
few | 9 | TRBV24-1 | ALSRDRGAF
few | 14 | TRBV12-3/TRBV12-4 | ASSLSGEGVYKEQY
. | 12 | TRBV2 | VSRDSGSAYEQY
many | 13 | TRBV11-2 | ASSSGASSYNEQF